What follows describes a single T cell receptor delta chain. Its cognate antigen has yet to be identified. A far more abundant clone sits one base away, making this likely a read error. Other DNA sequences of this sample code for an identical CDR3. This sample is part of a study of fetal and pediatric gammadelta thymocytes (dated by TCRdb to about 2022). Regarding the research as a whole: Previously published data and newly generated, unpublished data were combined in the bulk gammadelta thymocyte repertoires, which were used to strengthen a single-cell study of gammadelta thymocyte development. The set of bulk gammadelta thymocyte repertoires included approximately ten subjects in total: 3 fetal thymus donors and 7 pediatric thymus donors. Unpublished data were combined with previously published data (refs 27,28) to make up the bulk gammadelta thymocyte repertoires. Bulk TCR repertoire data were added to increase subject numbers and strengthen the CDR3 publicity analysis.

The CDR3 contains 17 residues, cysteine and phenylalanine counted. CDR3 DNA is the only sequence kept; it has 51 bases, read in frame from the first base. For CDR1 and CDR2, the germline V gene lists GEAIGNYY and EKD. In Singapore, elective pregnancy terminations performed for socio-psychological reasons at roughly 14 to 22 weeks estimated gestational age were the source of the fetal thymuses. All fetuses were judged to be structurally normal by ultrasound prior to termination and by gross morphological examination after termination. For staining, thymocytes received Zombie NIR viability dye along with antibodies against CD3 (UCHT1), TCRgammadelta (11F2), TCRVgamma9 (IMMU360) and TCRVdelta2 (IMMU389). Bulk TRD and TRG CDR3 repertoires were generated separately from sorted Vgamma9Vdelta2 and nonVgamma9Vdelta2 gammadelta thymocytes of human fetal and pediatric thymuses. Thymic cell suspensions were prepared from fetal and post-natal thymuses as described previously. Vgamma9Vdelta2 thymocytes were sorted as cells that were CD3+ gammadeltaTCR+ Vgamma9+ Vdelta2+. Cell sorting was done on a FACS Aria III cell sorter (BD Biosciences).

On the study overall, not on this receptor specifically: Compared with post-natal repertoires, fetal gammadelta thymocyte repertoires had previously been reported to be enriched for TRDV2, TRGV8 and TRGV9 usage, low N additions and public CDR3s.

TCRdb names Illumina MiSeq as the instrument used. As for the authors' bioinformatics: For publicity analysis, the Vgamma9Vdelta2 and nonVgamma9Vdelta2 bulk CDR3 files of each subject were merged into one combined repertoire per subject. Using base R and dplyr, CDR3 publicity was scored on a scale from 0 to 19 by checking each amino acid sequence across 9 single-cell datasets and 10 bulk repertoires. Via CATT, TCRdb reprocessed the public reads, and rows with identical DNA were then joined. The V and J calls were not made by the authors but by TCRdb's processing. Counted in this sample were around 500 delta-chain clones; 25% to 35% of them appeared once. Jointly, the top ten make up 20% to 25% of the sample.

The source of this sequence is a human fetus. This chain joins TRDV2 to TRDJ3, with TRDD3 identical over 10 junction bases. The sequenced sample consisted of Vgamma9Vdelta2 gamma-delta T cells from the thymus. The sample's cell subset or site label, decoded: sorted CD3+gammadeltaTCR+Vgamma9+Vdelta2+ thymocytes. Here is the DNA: TGTGCCTGTGACACTGGGGGATACTCCTGGGACACCCGACAGATGTTTTTT. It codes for CACDTGGYSWDTRQMFF.